This entry lists 25 T cell receptor beta chains sequenced from one sample in a study of siplizumab effects on memory and regulatory T cells (dated by TCRdb to 2018 to 2020). The library was obtained by the immunoSEQ multiplex PCR assay. This is the immuneACCESS table as TCRdb keeps it, with only in-frame sequences that have V and J called. A part of the clones is gone; compared with another copy, unresolved V genes explain less than half, and the rest is unexplained. The sample has 99,000 or so clones on record, about 92% of them singletons. The ten top clones hold 0.32% of the sample. The source material was CD4+ T cells sorted from blood. The receptors stem from a human donor in good health.

The chain employs TRBV18 and TRBJ2-2; 8 bases align to TRBD2. The length of the CDR3 is 20 residues. With 5 bases clipped from V and 0 bases from J, the junction kept 17 bases outside the gene matches. Germline-derived CDR1 and CDR2 are KGHSH and LQKENI. The CDR3 DNA reads as TGTGCCAGCTCATTACGCTCTTATGGCGGGAGGCCAACGAACACCGGGGAGCTGTTTTTT. This sequence encodes CASSLRSYGGRPTNTGELFF.

V gene TRBV18 combines with J gene TRBJ2-3; D is unresolved. CDR3 length: 14 residues. V lost 3 bases, J lost 2 bases, and 9 bases lay in between. CDR1 and CDR2 (germline): KGHSH, LQKENI. CDR3 nucleotides: TGTGCCAGCTCACCCACCTCCTCCACAGATACGCAGTATTTT. The encoded protein is CASSPTSSTDTQYF.

Remarks on this clone: One end of the junction is discordant with germline, which a read error may explain. The chain carries TRBV7-7 and TRBJ2-5; TRBD2 matches at 10 bases. Germline V gene lookup returns CDR1 SSHAT and CDR2 FNYEAQ (reference sequence). The CDR3 contains 16 residues. The DNA for the CDR3 is TGTGCTAGCAGCATGAGCGGGGGGGCCCCCCAAGAGACCCAGTACTTC. Residues: CASSMSGGAPQETQYF.

The chain couples TRBV5-4 to TRBJ1-3; D not certain. Germline lookup yields CDR1 SGHNT and CDR2 YYREEE (reference sequence). The CDR3 is 15 residues long. V lost 5 bases and J 0 bases, leaving 12 bases between the germline ends. CDR3: CASRLDLSSGNTIYF. As DNA, the CDR3 is TGTGCCAGCAGACTCGATTTGAGCTCTGGAAACACCATATATTTT.

This rearrangement joins TRBV2 to TRBJ2-2; 10 nucleotides line up with TRBD2. The CDR3 is 15 amino acids. CDR1 is SNHLY, CDR2 FYNNEI, per germline. The ends lost 4 bases at V and 6 bases at J; junction bases unmatched: 5. The CDR3 DNA reads TGTGCCAGCAGTGTCAGCGGGGGGGCCTCCGGGGAGCTGTTTTTT. It codes for CASSVSGGASGELFF.

V gene TRBV6-1 combines with J gene TRBJ2-7; TRBD2 is a possible D gene (6 bases). The CDR3 extends over 12 amino acids. V dropped 4 bases and J dropped 4 bases, with 8 bases sitting between them. Germline V CDR1 and CDR2: MNHNS, SASEGT. The CDR3 DNA sequence: TGTGCCAGCAGTGGACTAGGGTACGAGCAGTACTTC. This translates into CASSGLGYEQYF.

The chain recombines TRBV14 with TRBJ1-3; D uncertain. Deletions cut 0 bases from V and 6 bases from J, with 12 bases between. This CDR3 comprises 15 residues. Looked up from germline, CDR1 is SGHDN and CDR2 is FVKESK. The CDR3 nucleotides read TGTGCCAGCAGCCAAGATTCGGGCTTCATAAACACCATATATTTT. Translated, it gives CASSQDSGFINTIYF.

This clone has a single count. V usage is TRBV5-6 and J usage is TRBJ1-3, with a weak D call TRBD1 (6 bases). The germline CDR1 and CDR2 sequences are SGHDT and YYEEEE. Trimming pared 6 bases from V and 8 bases from J, leaving 9 bases between. The CDR3 spans 11 residues. This CDR3 is CASTAGDTIYF. DNA of the CDR3: TGTGCCAGCACCGCAGGGGACACCATATATTTT.

The gene calls are TRBV18 and TRBJ2-3; D uncertain. V lost 3 bases to trimming and J lost 2 bases, with 3 bases between them. The CDR3 is made up of 12 amino acids. Germline assignment: CDR1 KGHSH and CDR2 LQKENI. The CDR3 DNA reads as TGTGCCAGCTCACCTGCCACAGATACGCAGTATTTT. Translating gives CASSPATDTQYF.

The chain has TRBV19 and TRBJ2-5; the D gene is possibly TRBD1 (6 bases). The DNA end is a closer match to TRBJ2-7, so the J assignment may be wrong. Germline V gene sequence: CDR1 LNHDA, CDR2 SQIVND (reference sequence). The CDR3 is made up of 14 amino acids. The CDR3 nucleotides read TGTGCCAGTAGTTCGGGACATCCCTCCTACGAGCAGTACTTC. Translated: CASSSGHPSYEQYF.

The chain couples TRBV6-6 to TRBJ1-3; unclear D gene. There are 13 residues in the CDR3. V lost 2 bases and J 4 bases, leaving 6 bases between the germline ends. Looked up from germline, CDR1 is MNHNY and CDR2 is SVGAGI (reference sequence). CDR3 nucleotides: TGTGCCAGCAGTTACCAGGACGGAAACACCATATATTTT. Its translation is CASSYQDGNTIYF.

The chain joins TRBV5-5 to TRBJ1-2; D call uncertain. Germline V gene data show CDR1 as SGHKS and CDR2 as YYEKEE (reference sequence). V was pared by 2 bases and J by 0 bases, with 11 bases between. The CDR3 sequence is 15 residues long. CDR3 residues: CASSFSSVPNYGYTF. The CDR3 DNA reads TGTGCCAGCAGCTTTTCGTCAGTCCCTAACTATGGCTACACCTTC. The variable domain in full, completed from reference TRBV5-5 and TRBJ1-2, reads DAGVTQSPTHLIKTRGQQVTLRCSPISGHKSVSWYQQVLGQGPQFIFQYYEKEERGRGNFPDRFSARQFPNYSSELNVNALLLGDSALYLCASSFSSVPNYGYTFGSGTRLTVV.

Here the CDR3 reads CASSVAGTGDYSGANVLTF. The CDR3 DNA reads as TGTGCCAGCAGCGTAGCCGGGACAGGGGACTACTCTGGGGCCAACGTCCTGACTTTC. The chain combines TRBV9 with TRBJ2-6; 10 nucleotides align to TRBD1. J gave up 0 bases and V 0 bases, and 6 bases lay outside the gene matches. The CDR3 is made up of 19 amino acids. Germline assignment: CDR1 SGDLS and CDR2 YYNGEE.

The table lists this clone with a count of one. The chain combines TRBV19 with TRBJ1-4; a weak D match, TRBD1 (5 bases). The V gene's germline CDR1 is LNHDA and CDR2 SQIVND (reference sequence). Trimming removed 6 bases at V and 5 bases at J, with 16 bases between. The CDR3 contains 15 residues. The CDR3: CASSAPGAKNEKLFF. The DNA of the CDR3 is TGTGCCAGTAGCGCCCCCGGGGCGAAAAATGAAAAACTGTTTTTT.

This rearrangement joins TRBV9 to TRBJ2-1; no reliable D call. The CDR3 spans 15 residues. CDR1 SGDLS and CDR2 YYNGEE come from the germline V gene. V lost 2 bases, J lost 0 bases, and 9 bases lay in between. CDR3 in DNA: TGTGCCAGCAGCGTCGGACCTCTCTCCTACAATGAGCAGTTCTTC. Translation: CASSVGPLSYNEQFF.

The chain has TRBV20-1 and TRBJ1-2; D call uncertain. Germline CDR1 DFQATT, CDR2 SNEGSKA (reference sequence). Trimming left V 8 bases short and J 8 bases short, with 6 bases between. The CDR3 contains 8 residues. The CDR3 sequence: CSTTGYTF. CDR3 nucleotide sequence: TGCAGTACGACAGGCTACACCTTC.

This clone was found once. The chain has TRBV15 and TRBJ2-2; 7 bases fit TRBD2. Germline V gene sequence: CDR1 LNHNV, CDR2 YYDKDF (reference sequence). The CDR3 has 15 amino acids. J gave up 3 bases and V 0 bases, and 1 base lay outside the gene matches. Here the CDR3 reads CATSRDAGDTGELFF. For the CDR3, the DNA is TGTGCCACCAGCAGAGATGCGGGGGACACCGGGGAGCTGTTTTTT.

The rearrangement uses TRBV5-1 and TRBJ1-1; D remains unclear. The germline V and J ends were trimmed by 0 bases and 0 bases, with 9 bases remaining between them. The CDR3 has 15 residues. In germline, CDR1 is SGHRS, CDR2 YFSETQ. DNA of the CDR3: TGCGCCAGCAGCTTGGCACCAGGTATGAACACTGAAGCTTTCTTT. This codes for CASSLAPGMNTEAFF.

About this clone itself: A junction boundary mismatches the germline segment, possibly from a read error. The chain links TRBV5-1 to TRBJ2-1, with TRBD1 matching 12 bases. CDR1 and CDR2 (germline): SGHRS, YFSETQ. The CDR3 length is 15 residues. The CDR3 DNA sequence: TGCGCCAGCTCCCTAGGGACAGGGGGCTACAGTGAGCAGTTCTTC. Its protein product is CASSLGTGGYSEQFF. Combining the CDR3 with reference TRBV5-1 and TRBJ2-1 gives the whole variable domain KAGVTQTPRYLIKTRGQQVTLSCSPISGHRSVSWYQQTPGQGLQFLFEYFSETQRNKGNFPGRFSGRQFSNSRSEMNVSTLELGDSALYLCASSLGTGGYSEQFFGPGTRLTVL.

The V and J genes are TRBV30 and TRBJ2-7; tentatively, D is TRBD2 (6 bases). Germline loops: CDR1 GTSNPN, CDR2 SVGIG (reference sequence). The CDR3 has 15 residues. Trimming pared 4 bases from V and 6 bases from J, leaving 22 bases between. The CDR3 coding sequence is TGTGCCTGGACCCCCCCCCGGTCCTTCGGGGGCGAGCAGTACTTC. This encodes CAWTPPRSFGGEQYF.

J is TRBJ2-3 and V is TRBV7-6, with a weak D call TRBD2 (7 bases). CDR1 is SGHVS, CDR2 FNYEAQ, per germline. The CDR3 runs to 15 residues. V was trimmed by 8 bases and J by 0 bases, leaving 15 bases between them. The CDR3 DNA reads TGTGCCAGCGGAAGGGGGGGGACTAGCACAGATACGCAGTATTTT. Translating gives CASGRGGTSTDTQYF.

The chain employs TRBV5-8 and TRBJ2-7; D remains ambiguous. Germline V gene data show CDR1 as SGHTS and CDR2 as YDEGEE. Trimming shortened V by 4 bases and J by 9 bases, and 20 bases separated the two germline ends. The CDR3 is made up of 14 amino acids. The CDR3 DNA reads TGTGCCAGCAGCAAAGAAAAAGACATACGAGTGCAGTACTTC. It is translated as CASSKEKDIRVQYF. Combining the CDR3 with reference TRBV5-8 and TRBJ2-7 gives the whole variable domain EAGVTQSPTHLIKTRGQQATLRCSPISGHTSVYWYQQALGLGLQFLLWYDEGEERNRGNFPPRFSGRQFPNYSSELNVNALELEDSALYLCASSKEKDIRVQYFGPGTRLTVT.

The DNA of the CDR3 is TGTGCCAGCTCACCAGGGACAGATGAGCAGTTCTTC. As protein: CASSPGTDEQFF. The chain uses TRBV18 and TRBJ2-1, with 7 positions matching TRBD1. The CDR3 loop spans 12 amino acids. In germline, CDR1 is KGHSH, CDR2 LQKENI. Trimming cost V 2 bases and J 8 bases; bases outside gene matches: 0.

The chain joins TRBV29-1 to TRBJ1-1; 9 bases line up with TRBD1. Germline loops: CDR1 SQVTM, CDR2 ANQGSEA. The CDR3 loop spans 13 amino acids. With 7 bases clipped from V and 11 bases from J, the junction kept 14 bases outside the gene matches. The CDR3 is CSGGGQGNGRAFF. CDR3 nucleotides: TGCAGCGGAGGGGGACAGGGCAATGGTCGGGCTTTCTTT.

Note on this clone: At the DNA level, this CDR3 is encoded by other sequences in the same sample as well. The CDR3 is CASSLDLDTEAFF. CDR3 nucleotide sequence: TGTGCCAGCAGCTTAGATCTAGACACTGAAGCTTTCTTT. This chain connects TRBV11-2 to TRBJ1-1; D is undetermined. The germline V gene has CDR1 SGHAT and CDR2 FQNNGV. Trimming left V 0 bases short and J 3 bases short, with 5 bases between. CDR3 length: 13 residues.